Listed below are T cell receptor beta chains from one sample, sequenced in a study of tumor-infiltrating lymphocytes in localized non-small cell lung cancer. The repertoire was sequenced with immunoSEQ multiplex PCR; TCRdb's copy has only in-frame clones and lacks some. The sample holds just under 30,000 clones, 70% to 90% seen once. The specimen sequenced was lung tumor tissue. These receptors were collected from a human donor with non-small cell lung cancer. CDR3s include the opening cysteine and the closing phenylalanine or tryptophan. D genes are given only for firm matches. Size is omitted from some rows. Given values are once, few, many or a class for expanded clones.

D: .
size: .
V: TRBV28
J: TRBJ1-1
CDR3: CASRIQGEAFF
DNA: TGTGCCAGCAGAATACAGGGTGAAGCTTTCTTT

D: .
size: .
V: TRBV5-1
J: TRBJ2-2
CDR3: CASSLARNTGELFF
DNA: TGCGCCAGCAGCTTGGCCAGGAACACCGGGGAGCTGTTTTTT

D: TRBD1
size: .
V: TRBV9
J: TRBJ2-2
CDR3: CASSAGTAETGELFF
DNA: TGTGCCAGCAGCGCCGGGACAGCGGAAACCGGGGAGCTGTTTTTT

D: TRBD1
size: .
V: TRBV5-6
J: TRBJ2-7
CDR3: CASSLGLQGQGYF
DNA: TGTGCCAGCAGCTTGGGACTACAGGGGCAGGGGTACTTC

D: .
size: .
V: TRBV7-8
J: TRBJ1-1
CDR3: CASSPRTVNTEAFF
DNA: TGTGCCAGCAGCCCGAGGACGGTGAACACTGAAGCTTTCTTT

D: .
size: .
V: TRBV7-9
J: TRBJ1-6
CDR3: CASSLAGVYNSPLHF
DNA: TGTGCCAGCAGCTTAGCAGGGGTGTATAATTCACCCCTCCACTTT

D: TRBD1
size: .
V: TRBV6-5
J: TRBJ1-5
CDR3: CASSYSKWTGDQPQHF
DNA: TGTGCCAGCAGTTACTCGAAATGGACAGGGGACCAGCCCCAGCATTTT

D: TRBD1
size: medium-sized
V: TRBV28
J: TRBJ1-1
CDR3: CASSQWTGNTEAFF
DNA: TGTGCCAGCAGTCAGTGGACAGGGAACACTGAAGCTTTCTTT

D: .
size: .
V: TRBV15
J: TRBJ2-1
CDR3: CATSRDLSRNEQFF
DNA: TGTGCCACCAGCAGAGATTTGTCAAGGAATGAGCAGTTCTTC

D: .
size: .
V: TRBV5-1
J: TRBJ1-6
CDR3: CASRTGLDSPLHF
DNA: TGCGCCAGCAGAACCGGACTGGATTCACCCCTCCACTTT

D: TRBD1
size: .
V: TRBV6-1
J: TRBJ2-7
CDR3: CASIPRDRGTYEQYF
DNA: TGTGCCAGCATCCCCCGGGACAGGGGGACCTACGAGCAGTACTTC

D: TRBD1
size: .
V: TRBV2
J: TRBJ1-1
CDR3: CASRSDRSHGEAFF
DNA: TGTGCCAGCAGATCGGACAGGTCACACGGTGAAGCTTTCTTT

D: TRBD1
size: .
V: TRBV6-6
J: TRBJ2-2
CDR3: CASRRQGGLFF
DNA: TGTGCCAGCCGTAGACAGGGTGGGCTGTTTTTT

D: TRBD2
size: medium-sized
V: TRBV2
J: TRBJ2-7
CDR3: CASSPGLAGGSYEQYF
DNA: TGTGCCAGCAGCCCGGGACTAGCGGGGGGCTCCTACGAGCAGTACTTC

D: .
size: .
V: TRBV9
J: TRBJ2-2
CDR3: CASSVDPANTGELFF
DNA: TGTGCCAGCAGCGTAGATCCGGCGAACACCGGGGAGCTGTTTTTT

D: .
size: .
V: TRBV5-8
J: TRBJ2-7
CDR3: CASSRETGYEQYF
DNA: TGTGCCAGCAGCCGGGAGACAGGTTACGAGCAGTACTTC

D: TRBD1
size: .
V: TRBV7-2
J: TRBJ1-5
CDR3: CASSSTGGGQPQHF
DNA: TGTGCCAGCAGCTCGACAGGGGGAGGGCAGCCCCAGCATTTT

D: TRBD2
size: .
V: TRBV6-6
J: TRBJ2-2
CDR3: CASSSWGGWTGELFF
DNA: TGTGCCAGCAGTTCTTGGGGGGGGTGGACCGGGGAGCTGTTTTTT

D: TRBD1
size: .
V: TRBV6-5
J: TRBJ2-1
CDR3: CASRGQVEQFF
DNA: TGTGCCAGCAGGGGACAGGTTGAGCAGTTCTTC

D: .
size: .
V: TRBV2
J: TRBJ1-6
CDR3: CASSLNGLSVNSPLHF
DNA: TGTGCCAGCAGCCTGAACGGCCTATCGGTGAATTCACCCCTCCACTTT

D: .
size: .
V: TRBV5-1
J: TRBJ2-3
CDR3: CASSWGGGITDTQYF
DNA: TGCGCCAGCAGTTGGGGAGGGGGAATCACAGATACGCAGTATTTT

D: .
size: few
V: TRBV7-2
J: TRBJ2-7
CDR3: CASSSTTAYEQYF
DNA: TGTGCCAGCAGCTCAACGACAGCCTACGAGCAGTACTTC

D: .
size: .
V: TRBV7-9
J: TRBJ2-1
CDR3: CASSFAVSSYNEQFF
DNA: TGTGCCAGCAGCTTTGCGGTAAGCTCCTACAATGAGCAGTTCTTC

D: .
size: .
V: TRBV19
J: TRBJ1-1
CDR3: CASTLDRNTEAFF
DNA: TGTGCCAGTACCTTGGACAGGAACACTGAAGCTTTCTTT

D: TRBD1
size: .
V: TRBV30
J: TRBJ1-1
CDR3: CAWSADRGTEAFF
DNA: TGTGCCTGGAGTGCAGACAGGGGCACTGAAGCTTTCTTT

D: .
size: .
V: TRBV6-5
J: TRBJ2-2
CDR3: CASSYSGVPGELFF
DNA: TGTGCCAGCAGTTACTCGGGGGTCCCCGGGGAGCTGTTTTTT

D: TRBD1
size: few
V: TRBV4-2
J: TRBJ2-2
CDR3: CASSQEWTGKTGELFF
DNA: TGTGCCAGCAGCCAAGAATGGACAGGGAAGACCGGGGAGCTGTTTTTT

D: TRBD2
size: .
V: TRBV30
J: TRBJ2-3
CDR3: CAWSDFGRGGRYTQYF
DNA: TGTGCCTGGAGTGATTTTGGGCGGGGGGGCCGTTATACGCAGTATTTT

D: .
size: .
V: TRBV7-9
J: TRBJ1-6
CDR3: CASSPAANSPLHF
DNA: TGTGCCAGCAGCCCGGCCGCTAATTCACCCCTCCACTTT

D: .
size: .
V: TRBV10-3
J: TRBJ2-7
CDR3: CAISESGAYEQYF
DNA: TGTGCCATCAGTGAGTCAGGGGCCTACGAGCAGTACTTC

D: .
size: .
V: TRBV7-3
J: TRBJ2-4
CDR3: CASSSDGSPGIQYF
DNA: TGTGCCAGCAGCTCGGATGGCAGCCCGGGCATTCAGTACTTC

D: .
size: .
V: TRBV4-3
J: TRBJ1-2
CDR3: CASSQDFYYGYTF
DNA: TGCGCCAGCAGCCAAGATTTTTACTATGGCTACACCTTC

D: .
size: .
V: TRBV19
J: TRBJ1-2
CDR3: CASTRRDYGYTF
DNA: TGTGCCAGTACGCGGCGGGACTATGGCTACACCTTC

D: .
size: .
V: TRBV9
J: TRBJ1-1
CDR3: CASSRVSSAEAFF
DNA: TGTGCCAGCAGCCGCGTAAGTAGTGCTGAAGCTTTCTTT

D: .
size: once
V: TRBV5-6
J: TRBJ2-7
CDR3: CASSLVSYEQYF
DNA: TGTGCCAGCAGCTTGGTTTCCTACGAGCAGTACTTC

D: TRBD1
size: .
V: TRBV5-6
J: TRBJ1-1
CDR3: CASSLAGTGVTEAFF
DNA: TGTGCCAGCAGCTTGGCCGGGACAGGGGTTACTGAAGCTTTCTTT

D: .
size: .
V: TRBV9
J: TRBJ1-1
CDR3: CASSVDMGLNTEAFF
DNA: TGTGCCAGCAGCGTAGATATGGGATTGAACACTGAAGCTTTCTTT

D: TRBD1
size: few
V: TRBV28
J: TRBJ2-7
CDR3: CASSSKTGSPYEQYF
DNA: TGTGCCAGCAGTTCAAAGACAGGGAGCCCTTACGAGCAGTACTTC

D: .
size: .
V: TRBV7-3
J: TRBJ2-1
CDR3: CASSRGVYNEQFF
DNA: TGTGCCAGCAGTCGGGGAGTCTACAATGAGCAGTTCTTC

D: TRBD1
size: .
V: TRBV4-1
J: TRBJ2-1
CDR3: CASSQPGQGGNEQFF
DNA: TGCGCCAGCAGCCAACCGGGACAGGGAGGTAATGAGCAGTTCTTC

D: TRBD1
size: .
V: TRBV6-6
J: TRBJ1-2
CDR3: CASKEGGQGYGYTF
DNA: TGTGCCAGCAAAGAGGGGGGACAGGGCTATGGCTACACCTTC

D: TRBD2
size: .
V: TRBV5-1
J: TRBJ2-4
CDR3: CASSFGTSGVRNIQYF
DNA: TGCGCCAGCAGCTTCGGGACTAGCGGGGTTAGAAACATTCAGTACTTC

D: TRBD1
size: .
V: TRBV28
J: TRBJ1-2
CDR3: CASSPSGGRVYGYTF
DNA: TGTGCCAGCAGCCCGTCAGGGGGTCGGGTCTATGGCTACACCTTC

D: .
size: .
V: TRBV11-2
J: TRBJ1-2
CDR3: CASSPQENYGYTF
DNA: TGTGCCAGCAGCCCACAGGAGAACTATGGCTACACCTTC

D: .
size: .
V: TRBV5-1
J: TRBJ2-7
CDR3: CASSLAAGPYEQYF
DNA: TGCGCCAGCAGCTTGGCCGCAGGACCCTACGAGCAGTACTTC

D: TRBD2
size: .
V: TRBV5-4
J: TRBJ2-5
CDR3: CASSLGTPVTSGGGETQYF
DNA: TGTGCCAGCAGCTTGGGAACTCCGGTGACTAGCGGTGGAGGGGAGACCCAGTACTTC

D: .
size: .
V: TRBV11-2
J: TRBJ1-1
CDR3: CASSLAGNLEAFF
DNA: TGTGCCAGCAGCTTAGCAGGAAACCTTGAAGCTTTCTTT

D: TRBD1
size: .
V: TRBV30
J: TRBJ2-1
CDR3: CAWSASPGQGISKNEQFF
DNA: TGTGCCTGGAGTGCAAGCCCGGGACAGGGAATCTCGAAGAATGAGCAGTTCTTC

D: TRBD2
size: .
V: TRBV7-9
J: TRBJ2-1
CDR3: CASSFLAGEYNEQFF
DNA: TGTGCCAGCAGCTTCCTAGCGGGGGAATACAATGAGCAGTTCTTC

D: .
size: medium-sized
V: TRBV6-5
J: TRBJ1-6
CDR3: CASSPIMGGVSPLHF
DNA: TGTGCCAGCAGTCCCATAATGGGGGGTGTGTCACCCCTCCACTTT

D: .
size: .
V: TRBV5-6
J: TRBJ1-2
CDR3: CASRAVDRSSVGYTF
DNA: TGTGCCAGCAGGGCCGTTGACAGGTCTTCAGTTGGCTACACCTTC

D: .
size: .
V: TRBV7-6
J: TRBJ2-7
CDR3: CASSLQGTNYEQYF
DNA: TGTGCCAGCAGCTTACAGGGGACCAACTACGAGCAGTACTTC

D: TRBD1
size: .
V: TRBV10-3
J: TRBJ1-3
CDR3: CATRRTGETGNTIYF
DNA: TGTGCCACGAGAAGGACAGGGGAAACTGGAAACACCATATATTTT

D: TRBD1
size: .
V: TRBV5-4
J: TRBJ1-5
CDR3: CASSFDPGGNQPQHF
DNA: TGTGCCAGCAGCTTCGATCCAGGGGGAAATCAGCCCCAGCATTTT

D: .
size: .
V: TRBV5-1
J: TRBJ2-3
CDR3: CASSLWRTGTDTQYF
DNA: TGCGCCAGCAGCTTGTGGAGAACGGGCACAGATACGCAGTATTTT

D: TRBD1
size: .
V: TRBV6-1
J: TRBJ2-5
CDR3: CASRTGDQETQYF
DNA: TGTGCCAGCAGGACAGGGGACCAAGAGACCCAGTACTTC

D: TRBD1
size: .
V: TRBV5-4
J: TRBJ1-2
CDR3: CASSPDREWGYTF
DNA: TGTGCCAGCAGCCCCGACAGGGAATGGGGCTACACCTTC

D: .
size: .
V: TRBV30
J: TRBJ2-7
CDR3: CAWGAGVEQYF
DNA: TGTGCCTGGGGGGCAGGGGTCGAGCAGTACTTC

D: .
size: .
V: TRBV5-4
J: TRBJ2-4
CDR3: CASSPSGTGKNIQYF
DNA: TGTGCCAGCAGCCCGTCTGGGACGGGGAAAAACATTCAGTACTTC

D: .
size: .
V: TRBV30
J: TRBJ2-5
CDR3: CAWSQHQGETQYF
DNA: TGTGCCTGGAGTCAACATCAGGGAGAGACCCAGTACTTC